The sequence of this TCR beta chain was determined in a study of blood T cell repertoires in COVID-19. Looking at the study overall: The United States, Italy and Spain supplied acute and convalescent COVID-19 samples. The analysed material was cDNA or gDNA that came from T cells, B-cell-depleted T cells, or PBMCs.

The CDR3 sequence is 16 residues long. The germline gives CDR1 SGHDN, CDR2 FVKESK. Germline trimming cut 3 bases from V and 1 base from J; bases unmatched to any gene: 4. In this sample, this clone turned up once. In the authors' methods: Quantification of nucleated cells was approximated via reference gene primer amplification. The table came from immunoSEQ multiplex PCR; TCRdb's copy has only in-frame clones and leaves some out. V and J calls and clone size follow that table, whereas D and trimming were derived from the DNA. The data show approximately 210,000 clones, roughly 86% seen once. Sequenced sample: peripheral blood. This rearrangement joins TRBV14 to TRBJ2-1; TRBD2 matches at 9 bases. This receptor was identified in a woman in her 50s with active or convalescent COVID-19. The CDR3 here is CASSQGGRGSYNEQFF. CDR3 coding DNA: TGTGCCAGCAGCCAGGGCGGGAGGGGGTCCTACAATGAGCAGTTCTTC.